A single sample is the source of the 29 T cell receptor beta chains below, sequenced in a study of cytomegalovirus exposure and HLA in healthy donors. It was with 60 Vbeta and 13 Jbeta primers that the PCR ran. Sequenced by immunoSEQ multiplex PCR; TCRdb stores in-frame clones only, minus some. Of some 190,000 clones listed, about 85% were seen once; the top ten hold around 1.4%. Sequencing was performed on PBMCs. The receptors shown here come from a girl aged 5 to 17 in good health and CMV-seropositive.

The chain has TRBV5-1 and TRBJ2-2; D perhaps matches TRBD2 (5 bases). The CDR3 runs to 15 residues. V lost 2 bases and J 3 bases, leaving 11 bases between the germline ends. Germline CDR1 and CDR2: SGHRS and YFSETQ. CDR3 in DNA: TGCGCCAGCAGCTTAGGCAGGACTTACACCGGGGAGCTGTTTTTT. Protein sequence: CASSLGRTYTGELFF.

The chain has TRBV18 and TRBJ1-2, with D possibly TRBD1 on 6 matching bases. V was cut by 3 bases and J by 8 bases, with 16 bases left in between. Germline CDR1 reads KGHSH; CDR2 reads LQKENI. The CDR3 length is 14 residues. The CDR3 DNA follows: TGTGCCAGCTCACCCCAGGGGACTAGGACGGGCTACACCTTC. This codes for CASSPQGTRTGYTF.

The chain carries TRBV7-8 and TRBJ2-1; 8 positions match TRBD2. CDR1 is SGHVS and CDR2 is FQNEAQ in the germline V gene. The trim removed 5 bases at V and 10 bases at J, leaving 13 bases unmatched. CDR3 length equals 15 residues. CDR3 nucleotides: TGTGCCAGCAGCGGGCCCGCGGGACTAGTTGGGGAGCAGTTCTTC. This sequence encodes CASSGPAGLVGEQFF.

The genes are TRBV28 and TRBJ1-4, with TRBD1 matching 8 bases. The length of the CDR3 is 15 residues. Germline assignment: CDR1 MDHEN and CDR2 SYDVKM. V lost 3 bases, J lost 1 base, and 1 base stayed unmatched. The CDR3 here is CASSFTGGTNEKLFF. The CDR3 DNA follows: TGTGCCAGCAGTTTCACAGGGGGAACTAATGAAAAACTGTTTTTT.

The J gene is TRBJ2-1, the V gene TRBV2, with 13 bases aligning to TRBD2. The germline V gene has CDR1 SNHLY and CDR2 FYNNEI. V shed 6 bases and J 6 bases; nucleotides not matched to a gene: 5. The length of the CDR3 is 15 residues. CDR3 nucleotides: TGTGCCAGCAGGTGGACTAGCGGGAGTTCCAATGAGCAGTTCTTC. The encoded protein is CASRWTSGSSNEQFF.

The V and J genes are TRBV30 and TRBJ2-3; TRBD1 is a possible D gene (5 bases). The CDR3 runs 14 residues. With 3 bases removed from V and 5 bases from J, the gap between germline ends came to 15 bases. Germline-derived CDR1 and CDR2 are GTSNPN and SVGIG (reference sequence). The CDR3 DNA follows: TGTGCCTGGAGGAGAGAAGGGGTGGTAGATACGCAGTATTTT. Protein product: CAWRREGVVDTQYF.

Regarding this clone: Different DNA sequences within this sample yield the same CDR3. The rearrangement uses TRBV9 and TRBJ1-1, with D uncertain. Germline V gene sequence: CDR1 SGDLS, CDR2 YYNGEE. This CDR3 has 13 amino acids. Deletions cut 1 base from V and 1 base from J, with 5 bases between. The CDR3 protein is CASSVRGNTEAFF. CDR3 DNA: TGTGCCAGCAGCGTACGGGGGAACACTGAAGCTTTCTTT.

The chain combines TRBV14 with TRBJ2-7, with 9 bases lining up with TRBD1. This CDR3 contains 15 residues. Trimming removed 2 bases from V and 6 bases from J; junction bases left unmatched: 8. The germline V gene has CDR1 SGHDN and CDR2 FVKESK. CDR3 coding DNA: TGTGCCAGCAGCCAATTCCGGGGACAGGGTGGCGAGCAGTACTTC. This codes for CASSQFRGQGGEQYF.

CDR3 loop: CATTGISGRPNTGELFF. The CDR3, as DNA: TGTGCCACCACAGGGATTAGCGGGAGGCCGAACACCGGGGAGCTGTTTTTT. The chain couples TRBV7-6 to TRBJ2-2, with 10 bases matching TRBD2. Germline lookup yields CDR1 SGHVS and CDR2 FNYEAQ. With 10 bases clipped from V and 0 bases from J, the junction kept 11 bases outside the gene matches. The CDR3 runs to 17 residues.

This chain's CDR3 is CASSSGTSTYNEQFF. DNA for the CDR3: TGTGCCAGCTCATCCGGGACTAGCACCTACAATGAGCAGTTCTTC. The chain has TRBV7-9 and TRBJ2-1; 9 bases agree with TRBD2. The CDR3 contains 15 residues. In germline, CDR1 is SEHNR, CDR2 FQNEAQ (reference sequence). With 8 bases clipped from V and 2 bases from J, the junction kept 7 bases outside the gene matches. The full variable domain, in which reference TRBV7-9 and TRBJ2-1 provide the parts outside the CDR3, is DTGVSQNPRHKITKRGQNVTFRCDPISEHNRLYWYRQTLGQGPEFLTYFQNEAQLEKSRLLSDRFSAERPKGSFSTLEIQRTEQGDSAMYLCASSSGTSTYNEQFFGPGTRLTVL.

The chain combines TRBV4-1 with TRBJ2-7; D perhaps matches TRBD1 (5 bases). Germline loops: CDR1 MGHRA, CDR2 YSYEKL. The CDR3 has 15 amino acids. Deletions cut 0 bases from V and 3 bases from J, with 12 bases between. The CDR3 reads CASSQEPQGYYEQYF. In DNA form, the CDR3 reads TGCGCCAGCAGCCAAGAGCCCCAGGGCTACTACGAGCAGTACTTC.

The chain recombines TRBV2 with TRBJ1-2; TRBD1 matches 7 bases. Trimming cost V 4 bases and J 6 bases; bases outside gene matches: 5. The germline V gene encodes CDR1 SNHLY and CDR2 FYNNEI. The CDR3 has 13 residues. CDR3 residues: CASSAGTADGYTF. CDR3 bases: TGTGCCAGCAGTGCCGGGACAGCTGATGGCTACACCTTC.

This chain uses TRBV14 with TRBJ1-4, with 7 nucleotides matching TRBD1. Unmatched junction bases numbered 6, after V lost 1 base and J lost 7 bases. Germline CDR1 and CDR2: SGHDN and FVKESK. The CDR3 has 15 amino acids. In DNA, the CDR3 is TGTGCCAGCAGCCAAGGACAGGGATGGGTTGAAAAACTGTTTTTT. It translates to CASSQGQGWVEKLFF.

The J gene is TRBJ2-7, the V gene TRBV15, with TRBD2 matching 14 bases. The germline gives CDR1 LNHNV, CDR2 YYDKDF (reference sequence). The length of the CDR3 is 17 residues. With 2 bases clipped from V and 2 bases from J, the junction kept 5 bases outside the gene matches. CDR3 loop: CATSRSGLAGETYEQYF. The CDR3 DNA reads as TGTGCCACCAGCAGATCGGGACTAGCGGGAGAAACCTACGAGCAGTACTTC.

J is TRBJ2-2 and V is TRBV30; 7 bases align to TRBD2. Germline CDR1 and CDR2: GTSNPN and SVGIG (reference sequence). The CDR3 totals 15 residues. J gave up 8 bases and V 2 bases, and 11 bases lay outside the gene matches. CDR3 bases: TGTGCCTGGAGTTTGGGGGGGACTGAATCTGGGGAGCTGTTTTTT. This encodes CAWSLGGTESGELFF.

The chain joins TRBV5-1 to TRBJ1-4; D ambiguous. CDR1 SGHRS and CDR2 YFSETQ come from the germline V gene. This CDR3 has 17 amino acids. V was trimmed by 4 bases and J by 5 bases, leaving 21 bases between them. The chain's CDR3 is CASSLGAGRARNEKLFF. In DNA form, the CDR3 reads TGCGCCAGCAGCCTGGGAGCTGGGAGGGCGAGGAATGAAAAACTGTTTTTT.

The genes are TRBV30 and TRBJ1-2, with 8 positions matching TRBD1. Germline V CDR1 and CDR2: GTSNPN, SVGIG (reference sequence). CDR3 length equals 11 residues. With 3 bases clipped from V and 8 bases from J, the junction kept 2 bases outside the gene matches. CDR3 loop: CAWRQGAGYTF. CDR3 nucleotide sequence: TGTGCCTGGAGGCAGGGGGCCGGCTACACCTTC.

The chain's CDR3 is CASSLGDEGNTIYF. The CDR3 nucleotides are TGCGCCAGCAGCTTAGGGGATGAAGGAAACACCATATATTTT. The chain couples TRBV5-1 to TRBJ1-3; maybe TRBD1 (5 bases). The germline V gene encodes CDR1 SGHRS and CDR2 YFSETQ. This CDR3 is 14 amino acids long. V was trimmed by 2 bases and J by 4 bases, leaving 10 bases between them.

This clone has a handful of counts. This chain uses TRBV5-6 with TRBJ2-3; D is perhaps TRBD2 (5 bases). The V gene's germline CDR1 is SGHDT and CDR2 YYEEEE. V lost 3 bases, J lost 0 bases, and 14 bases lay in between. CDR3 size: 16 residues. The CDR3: CASSSTRSASTDTQYF. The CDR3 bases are TGTGCCAGCAGCTCCACTAGATCCGCGAGCACAGATACGCAGTATTTT.

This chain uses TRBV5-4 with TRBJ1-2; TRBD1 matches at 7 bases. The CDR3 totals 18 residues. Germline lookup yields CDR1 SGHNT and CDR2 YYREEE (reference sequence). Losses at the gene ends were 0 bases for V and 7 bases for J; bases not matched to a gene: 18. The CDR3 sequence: CASSLVSGLLQGWSGYTF. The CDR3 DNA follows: TGTGCCAGCAGCTTGGTTTCCGGTCTATTACAGGGGTGGAGTGGCTACACCTTC.

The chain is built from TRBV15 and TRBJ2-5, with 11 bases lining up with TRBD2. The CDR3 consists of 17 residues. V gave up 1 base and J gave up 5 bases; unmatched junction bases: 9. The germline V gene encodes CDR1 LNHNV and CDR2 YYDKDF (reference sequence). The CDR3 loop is CATSRVASGRRGETQYF. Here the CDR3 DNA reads TGTGCCACCAGCAGAGTGGCTAGCGGGAGGCGCGGGGAGACCCAGTACTTC.

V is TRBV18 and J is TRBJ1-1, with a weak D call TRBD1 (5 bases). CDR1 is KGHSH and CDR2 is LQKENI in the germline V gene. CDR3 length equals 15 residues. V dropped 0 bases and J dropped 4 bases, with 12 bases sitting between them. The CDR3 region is CASSPPIRVVTEAFF. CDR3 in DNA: TGTGCCAGCTCACCACCGATCAGGGTAGTCACTGAAGCTTTCTTT.

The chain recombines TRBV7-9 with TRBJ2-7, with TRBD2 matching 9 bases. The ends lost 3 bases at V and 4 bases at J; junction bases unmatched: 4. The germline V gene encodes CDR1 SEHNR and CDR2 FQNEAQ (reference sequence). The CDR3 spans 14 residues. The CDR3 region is CASSFSGRGYEQYF. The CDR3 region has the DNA TGTGCCAGCAGCTTTAGCGGGAGAGGTTACGAGCAGTACTTC.

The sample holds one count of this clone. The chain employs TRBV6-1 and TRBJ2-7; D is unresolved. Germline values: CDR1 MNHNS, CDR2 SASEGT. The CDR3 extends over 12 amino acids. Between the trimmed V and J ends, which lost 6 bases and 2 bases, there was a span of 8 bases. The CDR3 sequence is CASSPFTYEQYF. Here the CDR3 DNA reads TGTGCCAGCAGCCCTTTTACCTACGAGCAGTACTTC.

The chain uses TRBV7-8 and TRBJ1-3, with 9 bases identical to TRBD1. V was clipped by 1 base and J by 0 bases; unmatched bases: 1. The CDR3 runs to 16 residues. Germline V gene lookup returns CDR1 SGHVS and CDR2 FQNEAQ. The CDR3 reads CASSLGDRVSGNTIYF. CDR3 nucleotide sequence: TGTGCCAGCAGCTTAGGGGACAGGGTCTCTGGAAACACCATATATTTT.

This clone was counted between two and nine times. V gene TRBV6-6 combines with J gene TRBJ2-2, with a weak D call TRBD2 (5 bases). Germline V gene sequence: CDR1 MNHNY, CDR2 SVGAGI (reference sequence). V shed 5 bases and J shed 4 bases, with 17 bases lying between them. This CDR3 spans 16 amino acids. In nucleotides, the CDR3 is TGTGCCAGCAGTCAACGGGGTGCCGACGCCACCGGGGAGCTGTTTTTT. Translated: CASSQRGADATGELFF.

CDR3 residues: CASGLLAGPQETQYF. CDR3 nucleotide sequence: TGTGCTAGTGGTTTGCTAGCGGGACCTCAAGAGACCCAGTACTTC. The chain links TRBV12-5 to TRBJ2-5; TRBD2 agrees at 9 bases. Trimming took 2 bases from V and 2 from J; bases not matched to a gene: 3. The CDR3 loop spans 15 amino acids. CDR1 LGHNT and CDR2 FRNRAP come from the germline V gene.

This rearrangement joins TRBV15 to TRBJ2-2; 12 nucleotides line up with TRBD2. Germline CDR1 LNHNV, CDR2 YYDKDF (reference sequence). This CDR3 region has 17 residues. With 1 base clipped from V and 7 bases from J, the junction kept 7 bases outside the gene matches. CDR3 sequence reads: CATSRARTSGASGELFF. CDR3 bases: TGTGCCACCAGCAGAGCTCGGACTAGCGGGGCAAGCGGGGAGCTGTTTTTT.

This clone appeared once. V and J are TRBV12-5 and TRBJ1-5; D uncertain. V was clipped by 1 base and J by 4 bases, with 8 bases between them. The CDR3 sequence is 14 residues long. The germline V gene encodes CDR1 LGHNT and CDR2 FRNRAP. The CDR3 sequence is CASGLGADNQPQHF. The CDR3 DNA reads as TGTGCTAGTGGTTTGGGGGCAGATAATCAGCCCCAGCATTTT.